This T cell receptor (beta chain) was sequenced during a study of cytomegalovirus exposure and HLA in healthy donors. 13 Jbeta primers and 60 Vbeta primers were used for the PCR. Measured with immunoSEQ multiplex PCR; TCRdb has only the in-frame clones, and not every one. The sample includes 170,000 or so clones, 75% to 90% of them seen just once. V was pared by 0 bases and J by 5 bases, with 8 bases between. The CDR3 runs 12 residues. The germline V gene encodes CDR1 GTSNPN and CDR2 SVGIG (reference sequence). The rearrangement links TRBV30 to TRBJ2-7; D gene uncertain. The source is a boy aged 5-17 years in good health and CMV-seronegative. The specimen was PBMCs. The CDR3 loop reads CAWSVGAHEQYF. The DNA of the CDR3 is TGTGCCTGGAGTGTAGGAGCCCACGAGCAGTACTTC.